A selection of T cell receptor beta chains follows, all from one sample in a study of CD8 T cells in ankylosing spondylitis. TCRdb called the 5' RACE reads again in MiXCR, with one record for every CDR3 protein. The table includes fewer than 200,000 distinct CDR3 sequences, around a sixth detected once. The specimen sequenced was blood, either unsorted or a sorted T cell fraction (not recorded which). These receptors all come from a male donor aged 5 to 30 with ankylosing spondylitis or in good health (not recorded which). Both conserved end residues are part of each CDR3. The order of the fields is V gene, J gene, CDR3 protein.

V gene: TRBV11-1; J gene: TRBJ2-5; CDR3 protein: CASSSTGQETQYF
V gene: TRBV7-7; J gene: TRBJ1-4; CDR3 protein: CASSPGTTDEKLFF
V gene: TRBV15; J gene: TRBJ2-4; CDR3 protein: CATSRRDAAKNIQYF
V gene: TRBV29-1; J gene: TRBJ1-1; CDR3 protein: CSALNQGYTEAFF
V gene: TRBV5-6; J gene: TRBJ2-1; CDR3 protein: CASSIDTPNEQFF
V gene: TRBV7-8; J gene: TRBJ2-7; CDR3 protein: CASSLRQGSYEQYF
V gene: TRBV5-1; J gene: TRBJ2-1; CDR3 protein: CASSLAPRGGGEQFF
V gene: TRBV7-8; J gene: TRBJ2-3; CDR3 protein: CASSMKATSGRGFWGTDTQYF
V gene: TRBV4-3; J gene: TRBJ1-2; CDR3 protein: CASSSQGALNYGYTF
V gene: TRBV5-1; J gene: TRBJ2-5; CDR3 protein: CASSLAPTGVGQETQYF
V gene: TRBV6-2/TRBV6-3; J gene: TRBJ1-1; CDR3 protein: CASSYTDRWNTEAFF
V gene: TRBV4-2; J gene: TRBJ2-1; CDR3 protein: CASSQASGSINEQFF
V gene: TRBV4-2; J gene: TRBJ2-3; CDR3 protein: CASSPIITGPTDTQYF
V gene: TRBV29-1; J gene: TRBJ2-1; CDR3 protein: CSVVGGNEQFF
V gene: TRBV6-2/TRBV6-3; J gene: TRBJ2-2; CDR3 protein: CASSYENLPGELFF
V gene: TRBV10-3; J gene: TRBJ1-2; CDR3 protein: CAISESRGLLSGYTF
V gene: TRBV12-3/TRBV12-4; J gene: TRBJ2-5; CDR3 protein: CASSGGVETQYF
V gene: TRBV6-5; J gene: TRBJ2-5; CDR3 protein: CASSYSLGGVETQYF
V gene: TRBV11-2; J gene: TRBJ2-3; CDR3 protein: CASSSTSGTGTDTQYF
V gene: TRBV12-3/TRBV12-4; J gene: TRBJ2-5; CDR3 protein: CASSLGDWKETQYF
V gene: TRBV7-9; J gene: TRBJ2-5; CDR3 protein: CASSPFGQLNQETQYF
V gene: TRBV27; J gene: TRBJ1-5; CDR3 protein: CASSSGVDQPQHF